This T cell receptor (beta chain) is drawn from a study of cytomegalovirus exposure and HLA in healthy donors. Findings and limits, study-wide: Fewer N-insertions (relative to the 666-donor mean) were reportedly seen in an Asian-associated ancestry cluster in a later analysis.

This PCR relied on a set of 60 Vbeta primers and 13 Jbeta primers. Assay: immunoSEQ multiplex PCR; the TCRdb copy retains only in-frame clones and omits some. The sample lists roughly 200,000 clones; 80% to 90% were seen once. As for this clone: Antigen specificity is unknown.

The CDR3 length is 15 residues. CDR1 is LGHNA, CDR2 YSLEER, per germline. The V gene lost 0 bases and the J gene lost 5 bases, with 10 bases spanning the gap. The clonotype was recovered from a young woman in good health and CMV-seronegative. Sample: PBMCs. This chain joins TRBV4-3 and TRBJ1-4, with D maybe TRBD1 (6 bases). This CDR3 is CASSQEGTGNEKLFF. Written as DNA, the CDR3 is TGCGCCAGCAGCCAAGAGGGAACAGGGAATGAAAAACTGTTTTTT.